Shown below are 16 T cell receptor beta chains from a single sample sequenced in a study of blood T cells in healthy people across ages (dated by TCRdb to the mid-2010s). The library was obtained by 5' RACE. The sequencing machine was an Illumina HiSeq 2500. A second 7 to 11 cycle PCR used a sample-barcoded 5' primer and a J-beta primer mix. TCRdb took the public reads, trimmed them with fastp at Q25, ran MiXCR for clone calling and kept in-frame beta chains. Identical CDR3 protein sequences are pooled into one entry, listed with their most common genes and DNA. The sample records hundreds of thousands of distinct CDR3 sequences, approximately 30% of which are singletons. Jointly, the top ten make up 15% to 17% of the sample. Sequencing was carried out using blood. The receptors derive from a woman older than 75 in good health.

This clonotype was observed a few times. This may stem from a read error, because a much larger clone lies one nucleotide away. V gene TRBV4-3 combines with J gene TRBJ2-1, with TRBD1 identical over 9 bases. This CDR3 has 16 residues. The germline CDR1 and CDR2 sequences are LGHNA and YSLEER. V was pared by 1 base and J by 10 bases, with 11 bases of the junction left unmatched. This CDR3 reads CASSQGGGQGCWEQFF. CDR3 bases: TGCGCCAGCAGCCAAGGTGGGGGACAGGGTTGTTGGGAGCAGTTCTTC.

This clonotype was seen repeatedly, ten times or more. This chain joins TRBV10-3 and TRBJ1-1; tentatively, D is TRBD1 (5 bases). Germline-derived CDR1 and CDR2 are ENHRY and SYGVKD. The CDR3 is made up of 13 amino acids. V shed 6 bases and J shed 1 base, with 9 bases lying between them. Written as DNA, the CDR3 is TGTGCCATCAGGCGGCAGGGGAACACTGAAGCTTTCTTT. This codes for CAIRRQGNTEAFF.

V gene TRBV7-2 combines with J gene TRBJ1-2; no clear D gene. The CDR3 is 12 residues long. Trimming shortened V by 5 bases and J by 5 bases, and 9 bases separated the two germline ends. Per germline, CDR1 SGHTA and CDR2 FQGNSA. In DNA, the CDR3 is TGTGCCAGCAGCCATGACACGTATGGCTACACCTTC. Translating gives CASSHDTYGYTF.

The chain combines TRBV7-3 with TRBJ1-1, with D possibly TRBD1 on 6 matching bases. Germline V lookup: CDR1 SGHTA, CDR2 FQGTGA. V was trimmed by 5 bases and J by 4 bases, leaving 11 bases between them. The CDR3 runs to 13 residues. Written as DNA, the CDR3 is TGTGCCAGCAGCACCAGGGGAGGCACTGAAGCTTTCTTT. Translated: CASSTRGGTEAFF. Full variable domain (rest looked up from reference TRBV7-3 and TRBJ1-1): GAGVSQTPSNKVTEKGKYVELRCDPISGHTALYWYRQSLGQGPEFLIYFQGTGAADDSGLPNDRFFAVRPEGSVSTLKIQRTERGDSAVYLCASSTRGGTEAFFGQGTRLTVV.

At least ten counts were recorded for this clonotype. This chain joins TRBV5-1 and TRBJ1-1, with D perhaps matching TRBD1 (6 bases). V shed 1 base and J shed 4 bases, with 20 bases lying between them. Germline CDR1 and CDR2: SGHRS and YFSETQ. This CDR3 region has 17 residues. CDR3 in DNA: TGCGCCAGCAGCTTGAGGGCCCAGGGGCAGGGGAGCACTGAAGCTTTCTTT. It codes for CASSLRAQGQGSTEAFF.

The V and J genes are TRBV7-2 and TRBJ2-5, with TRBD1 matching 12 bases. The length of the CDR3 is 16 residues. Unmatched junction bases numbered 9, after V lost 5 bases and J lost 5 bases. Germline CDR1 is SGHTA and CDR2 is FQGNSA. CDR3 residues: CASSPRGTGGSETQYF. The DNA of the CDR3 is TGTGCCAGCAGCCCTCGCGGGACAGGGGGCAGCGAGACCCAGTACTTC.

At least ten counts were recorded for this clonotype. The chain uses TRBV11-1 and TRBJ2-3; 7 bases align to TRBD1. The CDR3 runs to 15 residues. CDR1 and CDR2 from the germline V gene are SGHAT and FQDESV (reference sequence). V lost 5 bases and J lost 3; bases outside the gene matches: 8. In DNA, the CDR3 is TGTGCCAGCAGCCCGGGAACAGGGGTTACAGATACGCAGTATTTT. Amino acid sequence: CASSPGTGVTDTQYF.

The CDR3 sequence: CASGAAGASTDTQYF. As DNA, the CDR3 is TGTGCCAGCGGAGCGGCAGGGGCTAGCACAGATACGCAGTATTTT. J is TRBJ2-3 and V is TRBV3-1, with D possibly being TRBD1 (6 bases). This CDR3 has 15 residues. Per germline, CDR1 LGHDT and CDR2 YNNKEL (reference sequence). The ends were cut back, 8 bases at V and 0 bases at J, with 15 bases in the middle.

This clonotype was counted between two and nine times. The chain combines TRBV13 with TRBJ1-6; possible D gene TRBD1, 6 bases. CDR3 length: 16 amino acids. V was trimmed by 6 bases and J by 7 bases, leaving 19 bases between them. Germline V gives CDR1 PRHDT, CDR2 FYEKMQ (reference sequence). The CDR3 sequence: CASRPHGGGENSPLHF. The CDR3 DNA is TGTGCCAGCAGGCCCCATGGCGGGGGCGAGAATTCACCCCTCCACTTT.

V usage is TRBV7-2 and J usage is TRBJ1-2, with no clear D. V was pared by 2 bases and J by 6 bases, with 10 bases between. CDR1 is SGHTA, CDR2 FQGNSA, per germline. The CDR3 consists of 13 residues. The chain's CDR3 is CASSLSREDGYTF. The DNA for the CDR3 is TGTGCCAGCAGCTTAAGCCGGGAGGATGGCTACACCTTC.

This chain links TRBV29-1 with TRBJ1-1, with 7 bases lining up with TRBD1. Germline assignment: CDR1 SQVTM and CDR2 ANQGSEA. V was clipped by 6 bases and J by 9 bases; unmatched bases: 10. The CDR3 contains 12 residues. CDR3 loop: CSVDDRDPQAFF. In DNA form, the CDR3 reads TGCAGCGTGGATGACAGGGACCCTCAAGCTTTCTTT. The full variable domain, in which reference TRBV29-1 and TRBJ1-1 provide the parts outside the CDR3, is SAVISQKPSRDICQRGTSLTIQCQVDSQVTMMFWYRQQPGQSLTLIATANQGSEATYESGFVIDKFPISRPNLTFSTLTVSNMSPEDSSIYLCSVDDRDPQAFFGQGTRLTVV.

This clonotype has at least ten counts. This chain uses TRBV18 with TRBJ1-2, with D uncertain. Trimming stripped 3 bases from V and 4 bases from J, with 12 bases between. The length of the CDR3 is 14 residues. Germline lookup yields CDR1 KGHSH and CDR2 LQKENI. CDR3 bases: TGTGCCAGCTCACCGCGGCAGGAAAGCTATGGCTACACCTTC. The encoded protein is CASSPRQESYGYTF.

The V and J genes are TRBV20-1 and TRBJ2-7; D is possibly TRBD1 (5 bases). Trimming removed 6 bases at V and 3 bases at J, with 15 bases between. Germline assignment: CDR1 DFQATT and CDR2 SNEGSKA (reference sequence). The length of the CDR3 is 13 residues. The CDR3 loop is CSARKGHIYEQYF. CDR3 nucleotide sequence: TGCAGTGCCCGAAAGGGGCACATCTACGAGCAGTACTTC.

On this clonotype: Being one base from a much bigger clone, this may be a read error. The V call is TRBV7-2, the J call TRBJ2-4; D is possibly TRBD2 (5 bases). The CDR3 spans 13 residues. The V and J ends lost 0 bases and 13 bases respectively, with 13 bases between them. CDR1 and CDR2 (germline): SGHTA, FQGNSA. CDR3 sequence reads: CASSLAVASKQYF. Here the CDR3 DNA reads TGTGCCAGCAGCTTAGCTGTAGCGTCTAAGCAGTACTTC.

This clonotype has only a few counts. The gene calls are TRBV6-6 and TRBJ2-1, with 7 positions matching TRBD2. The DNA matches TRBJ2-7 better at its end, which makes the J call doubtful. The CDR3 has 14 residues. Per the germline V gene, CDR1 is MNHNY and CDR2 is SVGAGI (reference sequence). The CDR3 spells CASSFRGDYNEQYF. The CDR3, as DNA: TGTGCCAGCAGTTTCCGGGGGGACTACAATGAGCAGTACTTC.

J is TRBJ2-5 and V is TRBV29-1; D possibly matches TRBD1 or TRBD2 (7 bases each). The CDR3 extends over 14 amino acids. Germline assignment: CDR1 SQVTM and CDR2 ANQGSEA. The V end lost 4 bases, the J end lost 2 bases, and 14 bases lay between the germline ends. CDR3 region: CSVAVQGGQETQYF. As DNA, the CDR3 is TGCAGCGTTGCGGTTCAGGGGGGGCAAGAGACCCAGTACTTC.